What follows describes a single TCR beta chain. Its target is unknown. The data derive from a study of TIL therapy for anti-PD-1-resistant metastatic lung cancer. Study-level findings and limits: This highly selected cohort may not generalize to typical lung cancer patients. TIL cultures after expansion showed higher clonality and lower diversity than baseline tumor (median around 5.9% vs 31%).

The germline CDR1 and CDR2 sequences are MNHEY and SVGEGT. The CDR3 has 16 residues. V trimming: 4 bases; J trimming: 3 bases; junction bases outside the gene matches: 7. The sample's time point: pre-treatment sample, taken before nivolumab and TIL therapy. The tumor samples were excised metastases, mostly pleural nodules or supraclavicular lymph nodes. Tumor harvest preceded PD-1/PD-L1 blockade, followed by nivolumab treatment. Sequencing used immunoSEQ v3. Clones were read by immunoSEQ multiplex PCR, and TCRdb kept only the in-frame ones, dropping some. The sample includes about 100,000 clones, just over 65% seen only once; the top ten take 10% to 11%.

The material was tumor tissue, obtained at baseline. The chain joins TRBV6-2 or TRBV6-3 to TRBJ2-2, with 8 bases lining up with TRBD1. The origin of this receptor is a person aged 25-85 years with non-small cell lung cancer. CDR3 bases: TGTGCCAGCAGTTCCCGGGACAGGCGAGACACCGGGGAGCTGTTTTTT. This codes for CASSSRDRRDTGELFF.